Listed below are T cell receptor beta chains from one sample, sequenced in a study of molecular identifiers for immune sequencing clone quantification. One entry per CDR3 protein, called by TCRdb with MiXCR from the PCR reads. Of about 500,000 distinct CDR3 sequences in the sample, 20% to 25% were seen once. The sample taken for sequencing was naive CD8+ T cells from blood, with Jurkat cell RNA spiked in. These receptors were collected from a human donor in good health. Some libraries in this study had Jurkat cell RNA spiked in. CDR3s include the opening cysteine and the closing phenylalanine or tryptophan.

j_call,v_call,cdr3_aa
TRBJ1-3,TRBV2,CASIRTGGEPSGNTIYF
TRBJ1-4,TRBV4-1,CASSQEWATNEKLFF
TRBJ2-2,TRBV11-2,CASSNGGRATNTGELFF
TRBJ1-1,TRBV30,CAWSEGATEAFF
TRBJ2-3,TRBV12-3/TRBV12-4,CASSLNWSSDTQYF
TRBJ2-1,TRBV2,CASSEEPYDEQFF
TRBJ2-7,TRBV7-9,CASSPAYGEEQYF
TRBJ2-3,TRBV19,CASSIGQGGTDTQYF
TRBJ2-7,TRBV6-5,CASMTSGEQYF
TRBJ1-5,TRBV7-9,CASSLTGNNRPQHF
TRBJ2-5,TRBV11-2,CASSSVSETQYF
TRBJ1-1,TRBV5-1,CASSTWTGDTEAFF
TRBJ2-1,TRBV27,CASSGAGSSYNEQFF
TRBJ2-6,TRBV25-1,CASSTGDPGANVLTF
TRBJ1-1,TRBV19,CASKGPPVTEAFF
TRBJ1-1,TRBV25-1,CASSEQNTEAFF
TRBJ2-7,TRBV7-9,CASSLSGTDDEQYF
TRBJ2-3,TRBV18,CASSQEDTQYF
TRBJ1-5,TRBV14,CASSPFPGQPQHF
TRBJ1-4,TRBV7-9,CAASGQNATNEKLFF
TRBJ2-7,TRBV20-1,CSARDWPSGRSEQYF
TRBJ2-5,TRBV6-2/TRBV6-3,CASSYSIAAAQETQYF
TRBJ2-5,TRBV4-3,CASSHSHNLDLKRPQYF
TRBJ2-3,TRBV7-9,CASSRGPIGGDTQYF
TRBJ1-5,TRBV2,CACSGGRPFSNQPQHF
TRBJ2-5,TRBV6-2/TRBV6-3,CASSYSSGQETQYF
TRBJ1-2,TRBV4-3,CASSQDLQTGPYGYTF
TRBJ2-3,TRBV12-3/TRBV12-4,CASSPLPGQTTDTQYF
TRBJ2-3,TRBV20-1,CSARGGGLDGDTQYF
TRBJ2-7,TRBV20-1,CSATRDTMDYEQYF
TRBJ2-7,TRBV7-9,CASTRDESSYEQYF
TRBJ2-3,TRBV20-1,CSARELGQGSTDTQYF
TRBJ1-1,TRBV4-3,CASSQDTVSRVNTEAFF
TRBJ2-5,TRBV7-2,CASSLSNRRTGVREAQYF
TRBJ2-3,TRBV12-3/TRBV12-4,CASSLGGPSGRISDTQYF
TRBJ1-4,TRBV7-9,CASSLFPSWVPGTANEKLFF
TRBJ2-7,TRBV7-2,CASSKLQGPKPYERYF
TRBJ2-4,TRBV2,CASSEVGTPPGDIQYF
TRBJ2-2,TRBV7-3,CASSSAGTSGRAWTGELFF
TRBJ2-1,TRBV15,CATSRDWKDEQFF
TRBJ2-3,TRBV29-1,CSVDVVHADTQYF
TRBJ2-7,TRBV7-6,CASSLVPHEQYF
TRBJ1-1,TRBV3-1,CASSQEAENTEAFF
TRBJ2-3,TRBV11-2,CASSLAVGEGADTQYF
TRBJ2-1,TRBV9,CASSVDPGSYNEQFF
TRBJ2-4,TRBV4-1,CASSQVPGLGENIQYF
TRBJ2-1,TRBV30,CAWSRNVEQFF
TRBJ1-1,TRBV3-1,CASSQVLGDTKDEAFF
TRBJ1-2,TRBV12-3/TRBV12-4,CASSLVFGTGPGDTF
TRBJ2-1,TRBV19,CASSPGAFNEQFF
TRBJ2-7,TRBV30,CAWRGLGAPGYEQYF
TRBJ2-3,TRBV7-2,CASSLIWALAGVTDTQYF
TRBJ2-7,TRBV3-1,CASSHTGTEKYYEQYF
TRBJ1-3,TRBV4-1,CASSQASPGHTIYF
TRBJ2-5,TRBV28,CASSDTSFIGETQYF
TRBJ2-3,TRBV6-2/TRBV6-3,CASSPEAGSTDTQYF
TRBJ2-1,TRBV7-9,CASSLVKGVGPPKFF
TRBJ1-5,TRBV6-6,CASSYGTFNQPQHF
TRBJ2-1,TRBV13,CASSIGLATYNEQFF
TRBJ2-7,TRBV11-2,CASSLVTYEQYF